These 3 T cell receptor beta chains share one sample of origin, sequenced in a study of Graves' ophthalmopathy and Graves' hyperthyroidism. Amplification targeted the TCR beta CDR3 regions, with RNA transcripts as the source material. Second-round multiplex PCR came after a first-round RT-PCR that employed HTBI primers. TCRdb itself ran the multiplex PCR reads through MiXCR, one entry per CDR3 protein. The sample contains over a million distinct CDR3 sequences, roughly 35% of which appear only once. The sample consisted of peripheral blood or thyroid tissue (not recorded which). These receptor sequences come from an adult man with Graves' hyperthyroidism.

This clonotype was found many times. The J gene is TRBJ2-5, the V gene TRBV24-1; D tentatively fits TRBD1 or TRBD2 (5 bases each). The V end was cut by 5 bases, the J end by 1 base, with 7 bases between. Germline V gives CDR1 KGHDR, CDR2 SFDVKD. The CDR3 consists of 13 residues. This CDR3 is CATSGGSQETQYF. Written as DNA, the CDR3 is TGTGCCACCAGTGGGGGGTCCCAAGAGACCCAGTACTTC.

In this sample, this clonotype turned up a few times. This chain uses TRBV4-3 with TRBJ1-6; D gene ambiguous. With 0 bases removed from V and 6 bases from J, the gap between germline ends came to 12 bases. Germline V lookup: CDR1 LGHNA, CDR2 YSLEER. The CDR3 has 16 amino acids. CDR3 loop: CASSQDLGQINSPLHF. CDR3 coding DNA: TGCGCCAGCAGCCAAGATCTAGGGCAGATTAATTCACCCCTCCACTTT.

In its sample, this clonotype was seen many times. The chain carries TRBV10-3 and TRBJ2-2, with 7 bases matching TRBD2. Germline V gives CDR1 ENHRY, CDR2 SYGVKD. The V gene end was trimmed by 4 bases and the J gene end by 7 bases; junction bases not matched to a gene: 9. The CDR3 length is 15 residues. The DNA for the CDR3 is TGTGCCATCAGTGTTGCCGCCGGGGGGATCGGGGAGCTGTTTTTT. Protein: CAISVAAGGIGELFF.